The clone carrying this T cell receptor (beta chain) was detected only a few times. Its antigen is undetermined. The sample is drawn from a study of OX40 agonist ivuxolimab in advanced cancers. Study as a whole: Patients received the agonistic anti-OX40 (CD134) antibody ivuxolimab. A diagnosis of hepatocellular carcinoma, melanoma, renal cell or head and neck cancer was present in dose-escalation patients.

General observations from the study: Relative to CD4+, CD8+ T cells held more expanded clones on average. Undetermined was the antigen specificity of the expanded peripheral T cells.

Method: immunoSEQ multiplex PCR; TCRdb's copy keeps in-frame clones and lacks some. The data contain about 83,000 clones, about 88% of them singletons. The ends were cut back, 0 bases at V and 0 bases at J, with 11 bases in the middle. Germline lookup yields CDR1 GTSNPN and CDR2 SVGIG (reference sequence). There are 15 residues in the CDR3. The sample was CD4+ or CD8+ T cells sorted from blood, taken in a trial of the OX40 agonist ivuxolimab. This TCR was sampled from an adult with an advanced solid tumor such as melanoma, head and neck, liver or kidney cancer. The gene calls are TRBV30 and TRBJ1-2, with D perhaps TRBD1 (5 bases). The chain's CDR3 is CAWSVGVTANYGYTF. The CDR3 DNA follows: TGTGCCTGGAGTGTAGGGGTAACTGCTAACTATGGCTACACCTTC.